These 29 T cell receptor beta chains came from one sample sequenced in a study of shared clonotypes between healthy human individuals. CD8 cells regarded as naive lacked CD45RO, were positively chosen for CCR7, and omitted terminally differentiated effector memory CD45RA+ cells. Sequencing used immunoSEQ multiplex PCR; TCRdb keeps in-frame clones, though not all of them. The sample yields a few million clones, just over 90% seen once. The sequenced material came from naive CD8+ T cells from PBMCs. These receptors were obtained from a man aged 18 to 29 in good health. Some clones in this sample may be carry-over from other donors' samples.

This chain connects TRBV6-4 to TRBJ2-2; 12 nucleotides line up with TRBD2. This CDR3 has 16 amino acids. Germline V lookup: CDR1 MRHNA, CDR2 SNTAGT. The J segment lost 6 bases and the V segment lost 4 bases, leaving 6 bases of the junction unmatched. This chain's CDR3 is CASSAASGRASGELFF. The CDR3 DNA sequence: TGTGCCAGCAGTGCTGCTAGCGGGAGGGCCTCCGGGGAGCTGTTTTTT.

The chain is built from TRBV7-2 and TRBJ1-1; D call uncertain. V was clipped by 1 base and J by 0 bases, with 9 bases between them. The CDR3 is made up of 15 amino acids. CDR1 SGHTA and CDR2 FQGNSA come from the germline V gene. The CDR3 DNA is TGTGCCAGCAGCTTAGGTCCGTCATTGAACACTGAAGCTTTCTTT. It codes for CASSLGPSLNTEAFF.

The J gene is TRBJ2-1, the V gene TRBV11-2; 12 positions match TRBD2. The CDR3 contains 16 residues. Germline V gene lookup returns CDR1 SGHAT and CDR2 FQNNGV. With V trimmed by 4 bases and J by 4 bases, 5 bases remained unmatched. CDR3: CASSSGGLAGYNEQFF. CDR3 sequence (DNA): TGTGCCAGCAGCTCAGGCGGACTAGCGGGGTACAATGAGCAGTTCTTC.

This clone occurred once. J is TRBJ1-2 and V is TRBV6-6; D unresolved. Germline loops: CDR1 MNHNY, CDR2 SVGAGI (reference sequence). With 0 bases removed from V and 3 bases from J, the gap between germline ends came to 8 bases. The CDR3 has 14 amino acids. The CDR3 nucleotides read TGTGCCAGCAGTTACTCTCCGGATGACTATGGCTACACCTTC. Its protein product is CASSYSPDDYGYTF.

This rearrangement joins TRBV7-6 to TRBJ2-7; D remains ambiguous. Trimming removed 7 bases from V and 5 bases from J, with 3 bases in between. Germline lookup yields CDR1 SGHVS and CDR2 FNYEAQ. This CDR3 region has 9 residues. The CDR3 bases are TGTGCCAGCACACACGAGCAGTACTTC. Translated: CASTHEQYF.

The chain has TRBV10-3 and TRBJ2-7, with D possibly being TRBD2 (6 bases). Germline-derived CDR1 and CDR2 are ENHRY and SYGVKD. V was cut by 3 bases and J by 0 bases, with 15 bases left in between. The CDR3 totals 16 residues. CDR3 region: CAISEGQRVSSYEQYF. The CDR3 nucleotides are TGTGCCATCAGTGAAGGTCAGCGGGTAAGCTCCTACGAGCAGTACTTC.

This clone is a singleton in its sample. This chain joins TRBV7-9 and TRBJ1-2; possible D gene TRBD1, 6 bases. Germline lookup yields CDR1 SEHNR and CDR2 FQNEAQ (reference sequence). The V gene lost 5 bases and the J gene lost 7 bases, with 20 bases spanning the gap. The CDR3 spans 15 residues. The CDR3 spells CASSPTGSVYVGYTF. The CDR3 bases are TGTGCCAGCAGCCCGACAGGAAGCGTCTATGTTGGCTACACCTTC.

This rearrangement joins TRBV25-1 to TRBJ2-2, with TRBD2 matching 7 bases. Looked up from germline, CDR1 is MGHDK and CDR2 is SYGVNS. J was trimmed by 7 bases and V by 7 bases; bases with no gene match: 3. The CDR3 extends over 12 amino acids. This CDR3 is CASIGGSGELFF. The DNA of the CDR3 is TGTGCCAGCATCGGCGGGAGCGGGGAGCTGTTTTTT.

Note on this clone: This same CDR3 is encoded by further DNA sequences in the sample. The chain employs TRBV27 and TRBJ1-5; D remains ambiguous. CDR1 is MNHEY and CDR2 is SMNVEV in the germline V gene (reference sequence). This CDR3 region has 13 residues. V was trimmed by 5 bases and J by 7 bases, leaving 12 bases between them. The CDR3 DNA follows: TGTGCCAGCAGTCTTAACTCCGGGCAGCCCCAGCATTTT. This encodes CASSLNSGQPQHF.

CDR3 bases: TGTGCCAGCAGCTTCCGAGCCATGAACACTGAAGCTTTCTTT. It is translated as CASSFRAMNTEAFF. This chain uses TRBV5-4 with TRBJ1-1, with D uncertain. Trimming stripped 2 bases from V and 0 bases from J, with 8 bases between. CDR1 SGHNT and CDR2 YYREEE come from the germline V gene (reference sequence). The CDR3 covers 14 residues. The full variable domain, its missing parts supplied by reference TRBV5-4 and TRBJ1-1, is ETGVTQSPTHLIKTRGQQVTLRCSSQSGHNTVSWYQQALGQGPQFIFQYYREEENGRGNFPPRFSGLQFPNYSSELNVNALELDDSALYLCASSFRAMNTEAFFGQGTRLTVV.

This clone was counted a few times. This CDR3 is also generated by other DNA sequences in the sample. This chain joins TRBV4-1 and TRBJ2-7; D may be TRBD2 (5 bases). This CDR3 region has 13 residues. The ends were cut back, 1 base at V and 4 bases at J, with 8 bases in the middle. CDR1 MGHRA and CDR2 YSYEKL come from the germline V gene. The CDR3 nucleotides are TGCGCCAGCAGCCAAGGAGGAGGTTACGAGCAGTACTTC. This encodes CASSQGGGYEQYF.

A single count supports this clone. This rearrangement joins TRBV4-2 to TRBJ2-7; TRBD1 is a possible D gene (6 bases). Germline V gives CDR1 LGHNA, CDR2 YNFKEQ. CDR3 size: 15 residues. Trimming took 3 bases from V and 0 from J, leaving 12 bases between them. CDR3 residues: CASSHSRGPSYEQYF. CDR3 bases: TGTGCCAGCAGCCATTCCAGGGGTCCCTCCTACGAGCAGTACTTC.

This chain uses TRBV7-9 with TRBJ2-1; D is uncertain. CDR1 is SEHNR, CDR2 FQNEAQ, per germline (reference sequence). The CDR3 length is 15 residues. V was shortened by 4 bases and J by 0 bases, with 10 bases between the two germline ends. The CDR3 region has the DNA TGTGCCAGCAGCTCCCCGTACAGCTCCTACAATGAGCAGTTCTTC. This codes for CASSSPYSSYNEQFF.

This chain uses TRBV5-6 with TRBJ2-1; the D gene is possibly TRBD1 (5 bases). The ends were cut back, 6 bases at V and 9 bases at J, with 19 bases in the middle. Germline V gene data show CDR1 as SGHDT and CDR2 as YYEEEE. CDR3 length: 14 amino acids. CDR3 sequence (DNA): TGTGCCAGCATGCCTGGGGCCCCTTGGGGTGAGCAGTTCTTC. Its protein product is CASMPGAPWGEQFF.

The chain uses TRBV7-6 and TRBJ2-1, with 11 nucleotides matching TRBD2. CDR1 is SGHVS and CDR2 is FNYEAQ in the germline V gene. J was trimmed by 4 bases and V by 8 bases; bases with no gene match: 7. The CDR3 is made up of 15 amino acids. The CDR3 here is CASAKGLAEYNEQFF. CDR3 coding DNA: TGTGCCAGCGCGAAGGGACTAGCGGAGTACAATGAGCAGTTCTTC.

The CDR3 DNA is TGTGCCAGCAGTAGCCTCCCAGTGGCCGTAAACCAGAACACTGAAGCTTTCTTT. Amino acid sequence: CASSSLPVAVNQNTEAFF. This chain links TRBV2 with TRBJ1-1, with D unclear. Germline assignment: CDR1 SNHLY and CDR2 FYNNEI. The CDR3 runs 18 residues. V dropped 5 bases and J dropped 1 base, with 23 bases sitting between them. Using reference TRBV2 and TRBJ1-1 for the parts outside the CDR3, the full variable domain is EPEVTQTPSHQVTQMGQEVILRCVPISNHLYFYWYRQILGQKVEFLVSFYNNEISEKSEIFDDQFSVERPDGSNFTLKIRSTKLEDSAMYFCASSSLPVAVNQNTEAFFGQGTRLTVV.

The chain links TRBV7-6 to TRBJ2-1, with 10 bases fitting TRBD2. V dropped 5 bases and J dropped 9; count of bases not matched to a gene: 10. This CDR3 is built from 15 residues. In germline, CDR1 is SGHVS, CDR2 FNYEAQ. CDR3: CASSHHLAGVGEQFF. DNA for the CDR3: TGTGCCAGCAGCCATCACCTAGCGGGAGTTGGTGAGCAGTTCTTC.

As for this clone: This CDR3 is also generated by other DNA sequences in the sample. CDR3 loop: CASSLVGDEQYF. The DNA of the CDR3 is TGTGCCAGCAGCTTAGTCGGGGACGAGCAGTACTTC. The chain links TRBV7-9 to TRBJ2-7; a possible D gene is TRBD2 (5 bases). The V and J ends lost 1 base and 5 bases respectively, with 6 bases between them. Germline loops: CDR1 SEHNR, CDR2 FQNEAQ (reference sequence). The CDR3 sequence is 12 residues long.

This rearrangement joins TRBV11-2 to TRBJ2-7, with 8 bases identical to TRBD2. The germline gives CDR1 SGHAT, CDR2 FQNNGV. V dropped 2 bases and J dropped 5; count of bases not matched to a gene: 8. The CDR3 loop spans 15 amino acids. The CDR3 protein is CASSLFGRALHEQYF. For the CDR3, the DNA is TGTGCCAGCAGCTTATTCGGGAGGGCCTTGCACGAGCAGTACTTC. Full variable domain (outside the CDR3, taken from reference TRBV11-2 and TRBJ2-7): EAGVAQSPRYKIIEKRQSVAFWCNPISGHATLYWYQQILGQGPKLLIQFQNNGVVDDSQLPKDRFSAERLKGVDSTLKIQPAKLEDSAVYLCASSLFGRALHEQYFGPGTRLTVT.

V and J are TRBV7-2 and TRBJ1-1, with D maybe TRBD1 (5 bases). The germline V and J ends were trimmed by 3 bases and 0 bases, with 8 bases remaining between them. Germline V gene data show CDR1 as SGHTA and CDR2 as FQGNSA. The CDR3 extends over 14 amino acids. The CDR3 bases are TGTGCCAGCAGCTTCTGGGGGGTGAACACTGAAGCTTTCTTT. Protein product: CASSFWGVNTEAFF.

The genes are TRBV11-1 and TRBJ2-1, with 13 bases lining up with TRBD2. The CDR3 sequence is 17 residues long. Germline lookup yields CDR1 SGHAT and CDR2 FQDESV (reference sequence). With V trimmed by 5 bases and J by 3 bases, 7 bases remained unmatched. The DNA of the CDR3 is TGTGCCAGCAGCCTTACCGGACTAGCGGGAGACTACAATGAGCAGTTCTTC. It codes for CASSLTGLAGDYNEQFF.

This chain links TRBV4-2 with TRBJ2-7; TRBD1 or TRBD2 may be the D gene (6 bases each). This CDR3 region has 15 residues. Trimming shortened V by 1 base and J by 1 base, and 11 bases separated the two germline ends. Germline V gives CDR1 LGHNA, CDR2 YNFKEQ. The CDR3 sequence is CASSQGGGNSYEQYF. DNA of the CDR3: TGTGCCAGCAGCCAAGGAGGGGGGAATTCCTACGAGCAGTACTTC.

In this sample, this clone turned up once. The chain employs TRBV7-3 and TRBJ1-1, with D perhaps TRBD1 (6 bases). CDR3 length equals 16 residues. The germline CDR1 and CDR2 sequences are SGHTA and FQGTGA. Between the trimmed V and J ends, which lost 6 bases and 0 bases, there was a span of 17 bases. CDR3 loop: CASRGPWDNMNTEAFF. In nucleotides, the CDR3 is TGTGCCAGCAGGGGTCCCTGGGACAACATGAACACTGAAGCTTTCTTT.

V and J are TRBV7-9 and TRBJ2-7, with D perhaps TRBD1 or TRBD2 (6 bases each). The CDR3 loop spans 16 amino acids. Germline V gives CDR1 SEHNR, CDR2 FQNEAQ (reference sequence). Trimming took off 3 bases at V and 0 bases at J, with 15 bases between the two ends. The CDR3 DNA is TGTGCCAGCAGCTTCCCGTCGGGGGCGAGCTCCTACGAGCAGTACTTC. Protein sequence: CASSFPSGASSYEQYF.

V and J are TRBV28 and TRBJ1-4, with no clear D. Germline loops: CDR1 MDHEN, CDR2 SYDVKM. The CDR3 runs 13 residues. V lost 5 bases, J lost 8 bases, and 12 bases lay in between. The CDR3 DNA sequence: TGTGCCAGCAGTCGGCAAGTCCGGGAAAAACTGTTTTTT. Its protein is CASSRQVREKLFF.

Of note for this clone: Germline is not matched at one junction end, which may reflect a read error. The rearrangement joins TRBV9 to TRBJ2-7; 8 nucleotides line up with TRBD1. This CDR3 has 17 amino acids. Germline V gives CDR1 SGDLS, CDR2 YYNGEE. The DNA of the CDR3 is TGTGCCAGCAGCTCCACGCCCTCCGGGACAGGCTCCCACGAGCAGTACTTC. This translates into CASSSTPSGTGSHEQYF.

This chain connects TRBV5-4 to TRBJ2-2, with D possibly matching TRBD2 (6 bases). This CDR3 contains 14 residues. Germline V gene data show CDR1 as SGHNT and CDR2 as YYREEE (reference sequence). V lost 4 bases and J lost 5, with 12 bases in between. CDR3 region: CASSPGTSTGELFF. In nucleotides, the CDR3 is TGTGCCAGCAGCCCCGGGACTTCAACCGGGGAGCTGTTTTTT.

The rearrangement links TRBV27 to TRBJ2-7, with 9 bases matching TRBD1. Trimming removed 5 bases from V and 13 bases from J; junction bases left unmatched: 18. The CDR3 is made up of 15 amino acids. CDR1 is MNHEY, CDR2 SMNVEV, per germline (reference sequence). The CDR3 is CASSQTGTGIVDPYF. The CDR3 DNA reads TGTGCCAGCAGTCAAACCGGGACAGGGATTGTCGATCCCTACTTC.

The chain combines TRBV5-1 with TRBJ2-5; D uncertain. The CDR3 has 13 residues. V lost 0 bases to trimming and J lost 9 bases, with 12 bases between them. Germline CDR1 and CDR2: SGHRS and YFSETQ. The chain's CDR3 is CASSLAAVRAQYF. In nucleotides, the CDR3 is TGCGCCAGCAGCTTGGCCGCGGTAAGGGCCCAGTACTTC.